These 9 T cell receptor beta chains share one sample of origin, sequenced in a study of somatic mutations in cytotoxic T cells in rheumatoid arthritis. TCRdb's copy holds only in-frame clones and misses some; the assay was immunoSEQ multiplex PCR. The profile shows around 20,000 clones, approximately 67% of them singletons. The sequenced material came from CD8+ T cells sorted from blood. These receptors were collected from an adult with rheumatoid arthritis.

There are a few counts of this clone. The chain combines TRBV21-1 with TRBJ2-3; the tabulated D call, TRBD2, remains unverified against the DNA. TRBV21-1 is a listed pseudogene. This CDR3 has 16 amino acids. CDR3 in DNA: TGTGCCAGCAGCAAAGGTCCTAGCGGGGGGGCAAATACGCAGTATTTT. Its translation is CASSKGPSGGANTQYF.

The V gene is TRBV7-9, the J gene TRBJ1-5; no firm D call. Germline V gene sequence: CDR1 SEHNR, CDR2 FQNEAQ (reference sequence). The CDR3 sequence is 14 residues long. The V and J ends lost 3 bases and 0 bases respectively, with 6 bases between them. This CDR3 reads CASSFGYSNQPQHF. CDR3 bases: TGTGCCAGCAGCTTTGGTTATAGCAATCAGCCCCAGCATTTT.

The CDR3, as DNA: TGTGCCAGCAGCTTAGTGGACACCCAAGAGACCCAGTACTTC. It yields the protein CASSLVDTQETQYF. The V gene is TRBV7-9, the J gene TRBJ2-5, with a weak D call TRBD1 (5 bases). The V end was cut by 1 base, the J end by 1 base, with 7 bases between. Germline CDR1 reads SEHNR; CDR2 reads FQNEAQ (reference sequence). The CDR3 covers 14 residues.

The sample holds one count of this clone. The rearrangement joins TRBV14 to TRBJ2-3, with 7 positions matching TRBD1. This CDR3 comprises 15 residues. Trimming cost V 4 bases and J 0 bases; bases outside gene matches: 4. Germline V CDR1 and CDR2: SGHDN, FVKESK. The CDR3 DNA follows: TGTGCCAGCAGCCCCCGACAGGGTAGCACAGATACGCAGTATTTT. Its protein is CASSPRQGSTDTQYF.

This clone was counted a single time. The chain employs TRBV4-1 and TRBJ2-2; 8 bases are shared with TRBD1. Germline CDR1 reads MGHRA; CDR2 reads YSYEKL. The CDR3 runs to 15 residues. Trimming removed 1 base from V and 5 bases from J; junction bases left unmatched: 3. This CDR3 reads CASSQVQGATGELFF. CDR3 bases: TGCGCCAGCAGCCAAGTCCAGGGGGCGACCGGGGAGCTGTTTTTT.

The rearrangement joins TRBV2 to TRBJ1-1; D not certain. Germline lookup yields CDR1 SNHLY and CDR2 FYNNEI. V lost 6 bases, J lost 5 bases, and 10 bases lay in between. The CDR3 spans 12 residues. The CDR3 DNA sequence: TGTGCCAGCAGCCCCGCCCCAACTGAAGCTTTCTTT. Encoded protein: CASSPAPTEAFF. The full variable domain, its missing parts supplied by reference TRBV2 and TRBJ1-1, is EPEVTQTPSHQVTQMGQEVILRCVPISNHLYFYWYRQILGQKVEFLVSFYNNEISEKSEIFDDQFSVERPDGSNFTLKIRSTKLEDSAMYFCASSPAPTEAFFGQGTRLTVV.

This chain links TRBV2 with TRBJ2-1, with a tentative D call TRBD1 (5 bases). Germline loops: CDR1 SNHLY, CDR2 FYNNEI. V was pared by 4 bases and J by 1 base, with 8 bases between. The CDR3 runs 14 residues. In DNA, the CDR3 is TGTGCCAGCAGTGCTGCAGGGTCCTACAATGAGCAGTTCTTC. Encoded protein: CASSAAGSYNEQFF.

By its share, this clone is medium-sized. This chain uses TRBV4-1 with TRBJ2-7, with unresolved D. The CDR3 totals 15 residues. CDR1 and CDR2 (germline): MGHRA, YSYEKL. The V end lost 0 bases, the J end lost 0 bases, and 9 bases lay between the germline ends. CDR3 sequence (DNA): TGCGCCAGCAGCCAAGAAGACACCTACTCCTACGAGCAGTACTTC. Protein: CASSQEDTYSYEQYF.

This clone has a handful of counts. The DNA for the CDR3 is TGTGCCAGCCCCCCTCCAGGAAACACTGAAGCTTTCTTT. Amino acids: CASPPPGNTEAFF. This chain links TRBV19 with TRBJ1-1, with unresolved D. Per the germline V gene, CDR1 is LNHDA and CDR2 is SQIVND (reference sequence). Trimming left V 9 bases short and J 2 bases short, with 13 bases between. CDR3 length: 13 amino acids.